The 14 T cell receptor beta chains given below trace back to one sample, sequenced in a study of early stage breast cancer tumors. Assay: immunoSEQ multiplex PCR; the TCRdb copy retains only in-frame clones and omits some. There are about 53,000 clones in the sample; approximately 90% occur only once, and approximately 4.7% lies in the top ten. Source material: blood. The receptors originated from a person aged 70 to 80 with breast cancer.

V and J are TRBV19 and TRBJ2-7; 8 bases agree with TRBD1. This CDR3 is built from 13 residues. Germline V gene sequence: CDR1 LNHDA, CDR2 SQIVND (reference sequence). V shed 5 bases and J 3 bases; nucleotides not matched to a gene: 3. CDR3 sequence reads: CASSLDRGYEQYF. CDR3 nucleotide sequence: TGTGCCAGTAGTCTCGACAGGGGCTACGAGCAGTACTTC. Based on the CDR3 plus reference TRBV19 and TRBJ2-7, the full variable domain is DGGITQSPKYLFRKEGQNVTLSCEQNLNHDAMYWYRQDPGQGLRLIYYSQIVNDFQKGDIAEGYSVSREKKESFPLTVTSAQKNPTAFYLCASSLDRGYEQYFGPGTRLTVT.

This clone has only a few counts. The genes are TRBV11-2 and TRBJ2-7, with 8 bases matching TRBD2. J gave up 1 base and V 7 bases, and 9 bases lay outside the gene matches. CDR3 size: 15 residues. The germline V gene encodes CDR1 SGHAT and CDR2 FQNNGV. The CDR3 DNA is TGTGCCAGCAACCTAGGGAGCGGGAGTTCCTACGAGCAGTACTTC. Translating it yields CASNLGSGSSYEQYF.

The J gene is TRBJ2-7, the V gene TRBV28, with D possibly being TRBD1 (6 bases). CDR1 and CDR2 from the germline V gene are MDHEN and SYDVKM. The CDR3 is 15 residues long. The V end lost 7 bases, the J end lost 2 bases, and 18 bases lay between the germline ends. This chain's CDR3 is CASTRGGTGAYEQYF. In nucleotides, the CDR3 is TGTGCCAGCACCCGAGGGGGTACGGGCGCCTACGAGCAGTACTTC.

CDR3 sequence reads: CASSEVQNYGYTF. The CDR3 bases are TGTGCCAGCAGTGAAGTACAGAACTATGGCTACACCTTC. J is TRBJ1-2 and V is TRBV2; D ambiguous. CDR1 SNHLY and CDR2 FYNNEI come from the germline V gene. The CDR3 has 13 amino acids. V shed 1 base and J shed 2 bases, with 5 bases lying between them.

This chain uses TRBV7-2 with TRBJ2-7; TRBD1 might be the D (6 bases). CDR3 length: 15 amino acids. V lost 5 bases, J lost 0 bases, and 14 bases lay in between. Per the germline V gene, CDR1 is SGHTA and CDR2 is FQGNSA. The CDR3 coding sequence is TGTGCCAGCAGCCCGAACAGGGCCCTCTCCTACGAGCAGTACTTC. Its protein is CASSPNRALSYEQYF.

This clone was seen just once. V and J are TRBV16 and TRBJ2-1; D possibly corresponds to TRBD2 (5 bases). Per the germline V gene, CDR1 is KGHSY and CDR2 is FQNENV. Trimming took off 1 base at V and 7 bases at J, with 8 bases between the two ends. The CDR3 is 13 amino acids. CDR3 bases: TGTGCCAGCAGCCAATTGAGGGAGAATGAGCAGTTCTTC. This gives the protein CASSQLRENEQFF.

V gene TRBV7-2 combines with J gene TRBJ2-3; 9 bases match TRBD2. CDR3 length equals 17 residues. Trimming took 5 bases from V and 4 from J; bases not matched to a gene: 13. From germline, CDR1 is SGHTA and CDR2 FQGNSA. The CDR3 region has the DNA TGTGCCAGCAGCCCTACCCTGGGGAGCGGGGGGCCAGATACGCAGTATTTT. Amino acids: CASSPTLGSGGPDTQYF.

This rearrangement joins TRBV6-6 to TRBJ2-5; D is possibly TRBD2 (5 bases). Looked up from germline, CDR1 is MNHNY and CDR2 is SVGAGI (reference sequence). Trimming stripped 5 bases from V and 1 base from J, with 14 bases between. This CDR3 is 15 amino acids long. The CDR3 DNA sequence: TGTGCCAGCAGTGGTTCTAGCCGCCCCCAAGAGACCCAGTACTTC. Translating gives CASSGSSRPQETQYF.

CDR3 coding DNA: TGTGCCAGCAGCTTAGATCAGCAGGGGAGCTATGGCTACACCTTC. This gives the protein CASSLDQQGSYGYTF. The chain has TRBV11-2 and TRBJ1-2; the D gene is possibly TRBD1 (6 bases). Trimming pared 0 bases from V and 4 bases from J, leaving 12 bases between. CDR1 and CDR2 from the germline V gene are SGHAT and FQNNGV. The CDR3 is 15 amino acids.

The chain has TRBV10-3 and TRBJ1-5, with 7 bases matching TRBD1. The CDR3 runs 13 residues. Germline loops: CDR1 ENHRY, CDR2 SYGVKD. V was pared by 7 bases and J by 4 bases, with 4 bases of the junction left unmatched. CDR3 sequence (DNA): TGTGCCATCACGGGACAGCTGAATCAGCCCCAGCATTTT. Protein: CAITGQLNQPQHF.

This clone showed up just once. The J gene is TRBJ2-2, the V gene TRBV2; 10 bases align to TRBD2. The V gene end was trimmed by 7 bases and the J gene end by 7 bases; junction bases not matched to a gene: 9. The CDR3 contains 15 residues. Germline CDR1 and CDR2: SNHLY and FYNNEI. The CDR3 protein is CASKKRGGTGGELFF. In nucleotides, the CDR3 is TGTGCCAGCAAAAAGCGGGGGGGAACGGGCGGGGAGCTGTTTTTT.

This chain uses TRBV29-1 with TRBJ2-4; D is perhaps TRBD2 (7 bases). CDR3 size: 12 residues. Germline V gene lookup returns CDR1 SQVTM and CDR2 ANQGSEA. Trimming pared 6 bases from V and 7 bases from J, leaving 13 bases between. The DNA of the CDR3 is TGCAGCGTCGCGGGGGCAGGGAACATTCAGTACTTC. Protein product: CSVAGAGNIQYF.

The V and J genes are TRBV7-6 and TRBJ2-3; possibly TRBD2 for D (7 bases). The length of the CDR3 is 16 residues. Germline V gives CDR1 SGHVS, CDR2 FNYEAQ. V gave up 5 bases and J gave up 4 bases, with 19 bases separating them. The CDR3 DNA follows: TGTGCCAGCAGCCAGGGGAGGGGAGAGGGGGCAGATACGCAGTATTTT. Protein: CASSQGRGEGADTQYF.

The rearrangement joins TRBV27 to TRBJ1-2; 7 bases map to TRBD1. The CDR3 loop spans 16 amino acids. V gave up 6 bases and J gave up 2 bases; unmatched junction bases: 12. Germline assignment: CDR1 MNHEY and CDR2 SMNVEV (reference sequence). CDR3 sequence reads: CASRSKLQGINYGYTF. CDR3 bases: TGTGCCAGCAGGAGTAAACTACAGGGGATAAACTATGGCTACACCTTC.